These 5 T cell receptor beta chains share one sample of origin, sequenced in a study of blood T cell repertoires in COVID-19. Generated by immunoSEQ multiplex PCR, the TCRdb table keeps only in-frame clones and is missing some. The sample lists approximately 200,000 clones; about 91% were seen once. Sequencing was carried out using peripheral blood. All receptors derive from a woman aged 25 to 39 with acute or convalescent COVID-19.

This clone was observed a handful of times. V is TRBV28 and J is TRBJ2-1; 7 bases fit TRBD1. Germline V CDR1 and CDR2: MDHEN, SYDVKM. The length of the CDR3 is 12 residues. With V trimmed by 6 bases and J by 10 bases, 6 bases remained unmatched. CDR3 loop: CASRYGTAEQFF. The CDR3, as DNA: TGTGCCAGCAGGTACGGGACAGCCGAGCAGTTCTTC. Filled out from reference TRBV28 and TRBJ2-1, the complete variable domain reads DVKVTQSSRYLVKRTGEKVFLECVQDMDHENMFWYRQDPGLGLRLIYFSYDVKMKEKGDIPEGYSVSREKKERFSLILESASTNQTSMYLCASRYGTAEQFFGPGTRLTVL.

This chain uses TRBV5-8 with TRBJ1-3; D uncertain. This CDR3 spans 14 amino acids. Per germline, CDR1 SGHTS and CDR2 YDEGEE. V dropped 1 base and J dropped 4 bases, with 9 bases sitting between them. The CDR3 DNA reads as TGTGCCAGCAGCTTGAGTACTGTCGGAAACACCATATATTTT. Encoded protein: CASSLSTVGNTIYF.

The chain uses TRBV6-5 and TRBJ1-5, with D uncertain. The V and J ends lost 5 bases and 9 bases respectively, with 11 bases between them. The germline V gene has CDR1 MNHEY and CDR2 SVGAGI. The CDR3 length is 12 residues. For the CDR3, the DNA is TGTGCCAGCAGTCAAATTTCCGGGCCCCAGCATTTT. It translates to CASSQISGPQHF.

CDR3 DNA sequence: TGTGCCTCGGGAATACTTTCAAGCTCTGGAAACACCATATATTTT. This encodes CASGILSSSGNTIYF. The chain is built from TRBV28 and TRBJ1-3, with D unclear. This CDR3 is 15 amino acids long. Germline loops: CDR1 MDHEN, CDR2 SYDVKM. Trimming removed 11 bases from V and 0 bases from J, with 17 bases in between.

This chain uses TRBV5-6 with TRBJ2-7; D is undetermined. Germline V gene sequence: CDR1 SGHDT, CDR2 YYEEEE. V dropped 5 bases and J dropped 4 bases, with 10 bases sitting between them. This CDR3 contains 12 residues. For the CDR3, the DNA is TGTGCCAGCAGTTCTAATTGGTACGAGCAGTACTTC. It yields the protein CASSSNWYEQYF.